The 5 T cell receptor beta chains below all came from one sample that was sequenced in a study of blood T cell repertoires in COVID-19. TCRdb keeps only in-frame clones here, not all; method: immunoSEQ multiplex PCR. This table holds over 600,000 clones, approximately 90% found once. Sequencing input: peripheral blood. Source of these receptors: a woman under 30 with acute or convalescent COVID-19.

This clone showed up just once. The CDR3 reads CASSQTGGWGYTF. For the CDR3, the DNA is TGTGCCAGCAGCCAAACAGGGGGCTGGGGCTACACCTTC. The V and J genes are TRBV6-5 and TRBJ1-2, with 9 bases matching TRBD1. After removal of 6 bases from V and 8 bases from J, the junction contained 7 bases not matched to a gene. CDR1 is MNHEY, CDR2 SVGAGI, per germline. This CDR3 has 13 residues.

The chain has TRBV28 and TRBJ1-5; 9 positions match TRBD1. The V segment lost 6 bases and the J segment 5 bases; nucleotides outside the gene matches: 8. The CDR3 runs to 15 residues. The germline gives CDR1 MDHEN, CDR2 SYDVKM. The CDR3 spells CASSENRGRDQPQHF. In nucleotides, the CDR3 is TGTGCCAGCAGCGAGAACAGGGGGCGCGATCAGCCCCAGCATTTT.

The J gene is TRBJ1-6, the V gene TRBV27; D may be TRBD1 (6 bases). V was cut by 2 bases and J by 12 bases, with 17 bases left in between. The CDR3 covers 15 residues. Germline V gene data show CDR1 as MNHEY and CDR2 as SMNVEV (reference sequence). The CDR3 spells CASSLEGGGSGPLHF. CDR3 nucleotide sequence: TGTGCCAGCAGTTTAGAAGGGGGTGGCAGCGGACCCCTCCACTTT.

This chain links TRBV29-1 with TRBJ2-5; perhaps TRBD2 as D (6 bases). The germline V and J ends were trimmed by 5 bases and 5 bases, with 12 bases remaining between them. Germline V gives CDR1 SQVTM, CDR2 ANQGSEA. This CDR3 region has 12 residues. The CDR3 region has the DNA TGCAGCGTTAGGGGAGGTGGGGAGACCCAGTACTTC. Translation gives CSVRGGGETQYF.

The V and J genes are TRBV10-2 and TRBJ1-5; maybe TRBD1 (6 bases). Germline V lookup: CDR1 WSHSY, CDR2 SAAADI. The CDR3 covers 15 residues. V lost 7 bases and J lost 0, with 13 bases in between. CDR3 nucleotide sequence: TGCGCCAGCACAGGGACACTTCATAGCAATCAGCCCCAGCATTTT. As protein: CASTGTLHSNQPQHF.